The clone carrying this T cell receptor (beta chain) was counted ten times or more. The ends lost 8 bases at V and 4 bases at J; junction bases unmatched: 24. CDR3 length equals 20 residues. Germline CDR1 and CDR2: SGHTA and FQGTGA. TCRbeta library preparation incorporated unique molecular identifiers. TCRdb analysed the PCR reads with MiXCR anew, one entry per CDR3 protein. The data show almost 500,000 distinct CDR3 sequences, under 15% seen once. The entry originates in a study of T-cell reconstitution after alpha-beta-depleted transplantation in children. The receptor comes from a human donor who donated a stem cell graft to a child with combined immunodeficiency. The chain joins TRBV7-3 to TRBJ2-1; 9 bases agree with TRBD2. Sample: PBMCs from the stem cell graft donor, taken from the stem cell graft. CDR3 in DNA: TGTGCCAGCGCCAAAGGACCCCAAGGGTTAGCTAGCGGGACATACAATGAGCAGTTCTTC. It translates to CASAKGPQGLASGTYNEQFF.